The next 11 T cell receptor beta chains were all read from a single sample in a study of Tregs in tolerant kidney transplant recipients. Repertoires were generated with immunoSEQ multiplex PCR, while TCRdb's copy carries only in-frame clones and drops some. The sample has over 50,000 clones; 70% to 90% are singletons. The sample here was Tregs from blood, taken before the transplant. Receptors originate from a human donor who received a combined kidney and bone marrow transplant.

The genes are TRBV7-2 and TRBJ2-2; 12 nucleotides align to TRBD2. Germline assignment: CDR1 SGHTA and CDR2 FQGNSA. The junction had 7 bases not matched to a gene; V was cut back by 2 bases and J by 6 bases. The CDR3 sequence is 17 residues long. The CDR3 nucleotides read TGTGCCAGCAGCTTATTCTGGACTAGCGGGGTCGCCGGGGAGCTGTTTTTT. This encodes CASSLFWTSGVAGELFF.

The genes are TRBV15 and TRBJ1-2; the D gene is possibly TRBD1 (6 bases). The CDR3 is 15 residues long. V lost 3 bases and J lost 1, with 12 bases in between. Germline V CDR1 and CDR2: LNHNV, YYDKDF (reference sequence). The CDR3 here is CATSSSDSFNYGYTF. The CDR3 DNA follows: TGTGCCACCAGCAGTTCGGACAGCTTTAACTATGGCTACACCTTC.

Worth noting for this clone: Compared with germline, one end of the junction differs, possibly owing to a read error. The chain employs TRBV6-1 and TRBJ1-2, with a tentative D call TRBD1 (5 bases). The CDR3 consists of 13 residues. Germline V gene data show CDR1 as MNHNS and CDR2 as SASEGT. This CDR3 is CVSSVQANYGYTF. For the CDR3, the DNA is TGTGTCAGCAGTGTACAGGCTAACTATGGCTACACCTTC.

The rearrangement uses TRBV11-3 and TRBJ1-1; D unclear. Germline values: CDR1 SGHNT, CDR2 YENEEA. Trimming stripped 6 bases from V and 1 base from J, with 9 bases between. The CDR3 is made up of 13 amino acids. The chain's CDR3 is CASSPGANTEAFF. The DNA for the CDR3 is TGTGCCAGCAGTCCTGGCGCGAACACTGAAGCTTTCTTT.

This clone was recorded only once. The rearrangement uses TRBV9 and TRBJ1-6; possibly TRBD1 for D (6 bases). Germline V lookup: CDR1 SGDLS, CDR2 YYNGEE. The CDR3 runs 15 residues. The V end lost 0 bases, the J end lost 5 bases, and 9 bases lay between the germline ends. CDR3 bases: TGTGCCAGCAGCGTAGCCAGGGGACATAATTCACCCCTCCACTTT. Translated: CASSVARGHNSPLHF.

This chain uses TRBV6-1 with TRBJ2-7, with D possibly TRBD1 on 6 matching bases. V lost 0 bases and J 5 bases, leaving 11 bases between the germline ends. The CDR3 loop spans 14 amino acids. Germline V gene data show CDR1 as MNHNS and CDR2 as SASEGT. CDR3 coding DNA: TGTGCCAGCAGTGAAGCGGGCAGGGGTGACGAGCAGTACTTC. Amino acid sequence: CASSEAGRGDEQYF.

This rearrangement joins TRBV4-1 to TRBJ2-6, with D perhaps TRBD1 or TRBD2 (5 bases each). The CDR3 has 16 residues. V was clipped by 3 bases and J by 0 bases, with 9 bases between them. CDR1 is MGHRA and CDR2 is YSYEKL in the germline V gene. CDR3 bases: TGCGCCAGCAGCCAGCCGGGGCGCTCTGGGGCCAACGTCCTGACTTTC. Translating it yields CASSQPGRSGANVLTF.

This rearrangement joins TRBV11-2 to TRBJ2-1; D is uncertain. V was clipped by 1 base and J by 0 bases, with 16 bases between them. The CDR3 loop spans 18 amino acids. Germline CDR1 SGHAT, CDR2 FQNNGV. The CDR3 coding sequence is TGTGCCAGCAGCTTAGCCCCCAGGCGGTTGAGCTCCTACAATGAGCAGTTCTTC. Translation: CASSLAPRRLSSYNEQFF. Looking up the rest from reference TRBV11-2 and TRBJ2-1 gives the full variable domain: EAGVAQSPRYKIIEKRQSVAFWCNPISGHATLYWYQQILGQGPKLLIQFQNNGVVDDSQLPKDRFSAERLKGVDSTLKIQPAKLEDSAVYLCASSLAPRRLSSYNEQFFGPGTRLTVL.

V and J are TRBV10-2 and TRBJ1-1; D unclear. Between the trimmed V and J ends, which lost 0 bases and 7 bases, there was a span of 6 bases. The CDR3 is made up of 12 amino acids. The germline CDR1 and CDR2 sequences are WSHSY and SAAADI. The CDR3 nucleotides read TGCGCCAGCAGTGAGTCGAGGGTTGAAGCTTTCTTT. It is translated as CASSESRVEAFF.

The CDR3: CASSFTGTDKQYF. CDR3 in DNA: TGTGCCAGCAGCTTTACCGGGACAGATAAGCAGTACTTC. The rearrangement joins TRBV5-6 to TRBJ2-7, with TRBD1 matching over 7 bases. Per germline, CDR1 SGHDT and CDR2 YYEEEE. J was trimmed by 8 bases and V by 2 bases; bases with no gene match: 7. The length of the CDR3 is 13 residues.

The chain combines TRBV9 with TRBJ2-6, with 7 bases lining up with TRBD1. The CDR3 sequence is 16 residues long. J lost 1 base, V lost 4 bases, and 5 bases had no gene match. CDR1 SGDLS and CDR2 YYNGEE come from the germline V gene. This CDR3 is CASSRDSRSGANVLTF. The CDR3 nucleotides are TGTGCCAGCAGCCGGGACAGCAGGTCTGGGGCCAACGTCCTGACTTTC.